The next 29 T cell receptor beta chains were all read from a single sample in a study of shared clonotypes between healthy human individuals. Measured with immunoSEQ multiplex PCR; TCRdb has only the in-frame clones, and not every one. The sample includes approximately 2,300,000 clones, around 93% of them seen just once. What was sequenced was naive CD4+ T cells from PBMCs. Subset indicated: CD45RA+ positively selected. The receptor set was obtained from a man aged 18 to 35 in good health. Some clones in this sample may be carry-over from other donors' samples.

The chain uses TRBV28 and TRBJ2-1; D assignment may be TRBD1 or TRBD2 (6 bases each). This CDR3 is built from 16 residues. V was trimmed by 5 bases and J by 3 bases, leaving 17 bases between them. Germline V gene sequence: CDR1 MDHEN, CDR2 SYDVKM. This CDR3 reads CASSTPSGGGYNEQFF. For the CDR3, the DNA is TGTGCCAGCAGTACCCCGAGCGGAGGGGGCTACAATGAGCAGTTCTTC. The variable domain in full, with the rest retrieved from reference TRBV28 and TRBJ2-1, is DVKVTQSSRYLVKRTGEKVFLECVQDMDHENMFWYRQDPGLGLRLIYFSYDVKMKEKGDIPEGYSVSREKKERFSLILESASTNQTSMYLCASSTPSGGGYNEQFFGPGTRLTVL.

This rearrangement joins TRBV7-9 to TRBJ2-5, with D possibly TRBD1 on 6 matching bases. The V gene's germline CDR1 is SEHNR and CDR2 FQNEAQ (reference sequence). The ends were cut back, 4 bases at V and 2 bases at J, with 14 bases in the middle. CDR3 length: 15 amino acids. DNA for the CDR3: TGTGCCAGCAGCTCCGGGACATGGGCTCAAGAGACCCAGTACTTC. Its protein is CASSSGTWAQETQYF.

Here the CDR3 reads CASSFLGEGTEAFF. The CDR3 DNA reads as TGTGCCAGCAGCTTCCTCGGCGAGGGCACTGAAGCTTTCTTT. The chain combines TRBV7-8 with TRBJ1-1, with D hard to call. The CDR3 has 14 residues. Trimming left V 3 bases short and J 4 bases short, with 12 bases between. Germline V lookup: CDR1 SGHVS, CDR2 FQNEAQ.

Worth noting for this clone: Different DNA sequences within this sample yield the same CDR3. In DNA form, the CDR3 reads TGTGCCAGCAGCCCGCGGGGCACAGATACGCAGTATTTT. As protein: CASSPRGTDTQYF. The chain employs TRBV9 and TRBJ2-3; possibly TRBD2 for D (5 bases). The CDR3 has 13 residues. Trimming took off 4 bases at V and 1 base at J, with 7 bases between the two ends. Germline V gene lookup returns CDR1 SGDLS and CDR2 YYNGEE.

The chain recombines TRBV19 with TRBJ2-2; 7 nucleotides agree with TRBD1. Germline assignment: CDR1 LNHDA and CDR2 SQIVND (reference sequence). This CDR3 is 17 amino acids long. V lost 6 bases and J lost 0; bases outside the gene matches: 10. As DNA, the CDR3 is TGTGCCAGTAGGGCTAGAGGGGGCACCGCGAACACCGGGGAGCTGTTTTTT. Its protein product is CASRARGGTANTGELFF.

The V gene is TRBV5-1, the J gene TRBJ1-1; the D gene is possibly TRBD1 (5 bases). This CDR3 has 15 residues. Per germline, CDR1 SGHRS and CDR2 YFSETQ. V dropped 0 bases and J dropped 5 bases, with 14 bases sitting between them. As DNA, the CDR3 is TGCGCCAGCAGCTTGGGTCAGGGAGGAGTGACTGAAGCTTTCTTT. Its protein is CASSLGQGGVTEAFF.

CDR3 in DNA: TGCGCCAGCAGCCAAAATCCAGCGGGGATCAATGAAAAACTGTTTTTT. Translating it yields CASSQNPAGINEKLFF. V gene TRBV4-3 combines with J gene TRBJ1-4; D unresolved. CDR3 length: 16 residues. Trimming removed 2 bases at V and 5 bases at J, with 15 bases between. Germline lookup yields CDR1 LGHNA and CDR2 YSLEER.

CDR3 DNA: TGTGCCAGCAGTATAGCACAGGTGACTGGAAACACCATATATTTT. This translates into CASSIAQVTGNTIYF. The V call is TRBV28, the J call TRBJ1-3; D might be TRBD1 (5 bases). Trimming removed 5 bases from V and 2 bases from J, with 13 bases in between. The germline V gene encodes CDR1 MDHEN and CDR2 SYDVKM. The CDR3 extends over 15 amino acids.

The chain employs TRBV4-2 and TRBJ1-5; weak D call: TRBD1 (5 bases). V was cut by 0 bases and J by 7 bases, with 13 bases left in between. This CDR3 contains 15 residues. CDR1 is LGHNA and CDR2 is YNFKEQ in the germline V gene. The CDR3 spells CASSQDLGRRQPQHF. DNA for the CDR3: TGTGCCAGCAGCCAAGACCTGGGACGACGGCAGCCCCAGCATTTT.

This sequence joins TRBV4-2 and TRBJ1-5; a weak D match, TRBD1 (6 bases). The CDR3 spans 17 residues. The germline V gene has CDR1 LGHNA and CDR2 YNFKEQ. V lost 1 base, J lost 9 bases, and 22 bases lay in between. CDR3 amino acids: CASSQVPPRDTLGPQHF. The CDR3 DNA is TGTGCCAGCAGCCAAGTTCCGCCGCGGGACACCCTGGGGCCCCAGCATTTT.

The chain is built from TRBV5-4 and TRBJ1-1, with 8 bases aligning to TRBD1. The CDR3 spans 13 residues. Germline V gene sequence: CDR1 SGHNT, CDR2 YYREEE (reference sequence). Trimming removed 6 bases from V and 6 bases from J; junction bases left unmatched: 7. The CDR3 here is CASNTPGGAEAFF. CDR3 DNA: TGTGCCAGCAACACCCCAGGGGGCGCTGAAGCTTTCTTT.

For this clone: The same CDR3 is also encoded by other DNA sequences in this sample. This chain uses TRBV2 with TRBJ1-6; possible D gene TRBD1, 5 bases. The CDR3 is 14 residues long. Deletions cut 3 bases from V and 7 bases from J, with 10 bases between. The germline V gene has CDR1 SNHLY and CDR2 FYNNEI. The chain's CDR3 is CASSEQGGNSPLHF. The CDR3 region has the DNA TGTGCCAGCAGTGAGCAGGGAGGGAATTCACCCCTCCACTTT.

This clone has only one observation. The sample has other DNA sequences that encode this CDR3 too. This rearrangement joins TRBV2 to TRBJ2-1, with D possibly being TRBD1 (6 bases). From germline, CDR1 is SNHLY and CDR2 FYNNEI. V lost 7 bases to trimming and J lost 6 bases, with 10 bases between them. This CDR3 contains 12 residues. CDR3 in amino acids: CASTRGGNEQFF. CDR3 bases: TGTGCCAGCACTAGAGGGGGCAATGAGCAGTTCTTC.

This clone was picked up a small number of times. This chain joins TRBV28 and TRBJ1-1; maybe TRBD1 (6 bases). The CDR3 loop spans 14 amino acids. CDR1 is MDHEN, CDR2 SYDVKM, per germline. V dropped 7 bases and J dropped 1 base, with 13 bases sitting between them. CDR3 residues: CASTGEDRNTEAFF. CDR3 nucleotide sequence: TGTGCCAGCACAGGAGAGGACAGGAACACTGAAGCTTTCTTT. The full variable domain, its missing parts supplied by reference TRBV28 and TRBJ1-1, is DVKVTQSSRYLVKRTGEKVFLECVQDMDHENMFWYRQDPGLGLRLIYFSYDVKMKEKGDIPEGYSVSREKKERFSLILESASTNQTSMYLCASTGEDRNTEAFFGQGTRLTVV.

The chain links TRBV19 to TRBJ2-7; weak D call: TRBD1 (6 bases). CDR1 and CDR2 (germline): LNHDA, SQIVND (reference sequence). V lost 3 bases and J 4 bases, leaving 16 bases between the germline ends. CDR3 size: 15 residues. The DNA for the CDR3 is TGTGCCAGTAGTATTTTGGGCCAGGGGTCGTACGAGCAGTACTTC. Protein product: CASSILGQGSYEQYF.

This rearrangement joins TRBV27 to TRBJ1-1, with TRBD1 as a possible D gene (5 bases). The V end was cut by 3 bases, the J end by 4 bases, with 15 bases between. The CDR3 totals 15 residues. Germline V gives CDR1 MNHEY, CDR2 SMNVEV (reference sequence). The CDR3 sequence: CASSFLGVMGTEAFF. CDR3 DNA sequence: TGTGCCAGCAGTTTTCTAGGGGTAATGGGCACTGAAGCTTTCTTT.

CDR3 protein: CASSLGTVYEQFF. CDR3 nucleotides: TGCGCCAGCAGCTTGGGGACGGTATATGAGCAGTTCTTC. This chain uses TRBV5-1 with TRBJ2-1; D remains ambiguous. Trimming shortened V by 0 bases and J by 8 bases, and 9 bases separated the two germline ends. The CDR3 is made up of 13 amino acids. CDR1 is SGHRS and CDR2 is YFSETQ in the germline V gene.

The rearrangement joins TRBV5-6 to TRBJ1-5; a weak D match, TRBD1 (5 bases). The V end was cut by 0 bases, the J end by 0 bases, with 10 bases between. CDR1 is SGHDT, CDR2 YYEEEE, per germline. CDR3 size: 16 residues. The CDR3 spells CASSLGQGDSNQPQHF. CDR3 DNA: TGTGCCAGCAGCTTGGGGCAGGGAGATAGCAATCAGCCCCAGCATTTT.

The chain has TRBV9 and TRBJ2-7, with TRBD2 identical over 8 bases. This CDR3 has 14 residues. Germline trimming cut 5 bases from V and 5 bases from J; bases unmatched to any gene: 9. Looked up from germline, CDR1 is SGDLS and CDR2 is YYNGEE. Here the CDR3 DNA reads TGTGCCAGCAGTGCAGGACTAGCCGCCGACGAGCAGTACTTC. Translation: CASSAGLAADEQYF.

This chain uses TRBV7-2 with TRBJ1-2, with D hard to call. V lost 2 bases, J lost 3 bases, and 4 bases lay in between. Per germline, CDR1 SGHTA and CDR2 FQGNSA. The CDR3 is made up of 12 amino acids. CDR3 region: CASSLLDYGYTF. The DNA for the CDR3 is TGTGCCAGCAGCTTACTAGACTATGGCTACACCTTC.

This clone was counted a single time. V usage is TRBV10-3 and J usage is TRBJ1-1, with D possibly TRBD1 on 5 matching bases. The CDR3 is 14 residues long. Trimming pared 3 bases from V and 2 bases from J, leaving 10 bases between. The V gene's germline CDR1 is ENHRY and CDR2 SYGVKD. CDR3 sequence reads: CAISDRTQNTEAFF. DNA of the CDR3: TGTGCCATCAGTGACAGGACACAAAACACTGAAGCTTTCTTT.

This clone has only one observation. The CDR3 DNA is TGTGCCAGCAGTTACTTGAGCGGATCAGATACGCAGTATTTT. It yields the protein CASSYLSGSDTQYF. J is TRBJ2-3 and V is TRBV6-6; D is possibly TRBD2 (5 bases). This CDR3 is built from 14 residues. CDR1 is MNHNY, CDR2 SVGAGI, per germline (reference sequence). Between the trimmed V and J ends, which lost 1 base and 4 bases, there was a span of 9 bases.

This chain uses TRBV7-2 with TRBJ2-7, with 12 nucleotides matching TRBD2. Germline-derived CDR1 and CDR2 are SGHTA and FQGNSA. The CDR3 is made up of 17 amino acids. J lost 0 bases, V lost 2 bases, and 5 bases had no gene match. The CDR3, as DNA: TGTGCCAGCAGCTTAATGCTAGCGGGAGGGAGCTCCTACGAGCAGTACTTC. This translates into CASSLMLAGGSSYEQYF.

Concerning this clone itself: Other DNA variants within this sample encode the same CDR3. V gene TRBV5-1 combines with J gene TRBJ2-7; 8 bases map to TRBD2. V gave up 0 bases and J gave up 1 base; unmatched junction bases: 0. The CDR3 has 14 residues. Germline-derived CDR1 and CDR2 are SGHRS and YFSETQ. CDR3 sequence: CASSLVAGSYEQYF. The CDR3, as DNA: TGCGCCAGCAGCTTGGTAGCGGGATCCTACGAGCAGTACTTC.

V and J are TRBV19 and TRBJ1-3; D call uncertain. The V gene lost 2 bases and the J gene lost 6 bases, with 11 bases spanning the gap. The germline V gene encodes CDR1 LNHDA and CDR2 SQIVND (reference sequence). The CDR3 is made up of 14 amino acids. In nucleotides, the CDR3 is TGTGCCAGTAGTATAAGAATCGGGCCAAACACCATATATTTT. It encodes CASSIRIGPNTIYF. The full variable domain, with the rest looked up from reference TRBV19 and TRBJ1-3, is DGGITQSPKYLFRKEGQNVTLSCEQNLNHDAMYWYRQDPGQGLRLIYYSQIVNDFQKGDIAEGYSVSREKKESFPLTVTSAQKNPTAFYLCASSIRIGPNTIYFGEGSWLTVV.

CDR3 coding DNA: TGTGCCAGCAGCCACTACCGGGACAGACAAGAAAAACTGTTTTTT. Its protein is CASSHYRDRQEKLFF. The chain combines TRBV11-2 with TRBJ1-4, with 7 bases aligning to TRBD1. The germline V gene has CDR1 SGHAT and CDR2 FQNNGV. V shed 5 bases, J shed 8 bases, and the junction held 11 bases outside the gene matches. The CDR3 runs 15 residues. Together with reference TRBV11-2 and TRBJ1-4, the CDR3 gives the full variable domain: EAGVAQSPRYKIIEKRQSVAFWCNPISGHATLYWYQQILGQGPKLLIQFQNNGVVDDSQLPKDRFSAERLKGVDSTLKIQPAKLEDSAVYLCASSHYRDRQEKLFFGSGTQLSVL.

The CDR3 here is CASSVPGSGANVLTF. The DNA of the CDR3 is TGTGCCAGCAGCGTCCCGGGGTCTGGGGCCAACGTCCTGACTTTC. The V gene is TRBV9, the J gene TRBJ2-6, with D possibly TRBD2 on 5 matching bases. Germline loops: CDR1 SGDLS, CDR2 YYNGEE. The CDR3 consists of 15 residues. The V end was cut by 2 bases, the J end by 1 base, with 7 bases between.

This chain uses TRBV6-5 with TRBJ1-2; weak D call: TRBD1 (6 bases). This CDR3 has 16 amino acids. Trimming pared 0 bases from V and 7 bases from J, leaving 18 bases between. CDR1 is MNHEY, CDR2 SVGAGI, per germline. CDR3 in DNA: TGTGCCAGCAGTTACTCGACGTCTCGGGGGCGCGGTGGCTACACCTTC. The encoded protein is CASSYSTSRGRGGYTF.

V usage is TRBV27 and J usage is TRBJ2-3; 7 bases map to TRBD2. CDR1 MNHEY and CDR2 SMNVEV come from the germline V gene (reference sequence). This CDR3 spans 14 amino acids. With 7 bases clipped from V and 11 bases from J, the junction kept 15 bases outside the gene matches. Here the CDR3 DNA reads TGTGCCAGCACCCCTAGGGACGGGGGGTATTGGCAGTATTTT. Amino acid sequence: CASTPRDGGYWQYF.